This T cell receptor (beta chain) was sequenced during a study of shared clonotypes between healthy human individuals (dated by TCRdb to 2018 to 2020). Concerning the study at large: A few men and two women, aged 18 to 49 years, made up the cohort. For each donor, CD4 naive and CD4 memory were each given three plates, CD8 naive was given two plates, and CD8 memory was given one plate. To increase sequencing depth and limit assay-specific biases, different laboratories used diverse techniques to prepare libraries and sequence TCR repertoires. To estimate repertoire size and how much clonotype sharing occurs between individuals, the study deeply sequenced the blood TCR repertoires of about 5 healthy adults. Between about 0.9 and 9 billion PBMCs per donor were obtained by leukapheresis. Study-wide conclusions, independent of this receptor: Higher generation probabilities were observed for clonotypes shared by all four sorted-subset donors than for non-shared clonotypes. Based on pairwise subsampling, the degree of clonotype sharing among donors was expected to be affected by sequencing depth. Larger estimated clonotype richness was generally found for naive subsets than for memory subsets. Incomplete sequencing was indicated by rarefaction of sorted-subset datasets, despite the large sequencing depth. When a handful of donors were compared, the shared fraction of clonotypes was about 5.4% for naive CD4, around 3.5% for naive CD8, about 2.5% for memory CD4, and less than 0.5% for memory CD8. Sampling was restricted to blood, and TCR repertoires in tissues likely differ from the TCR repertoires found in blood. The small number of donors limited the genetic and exposure-history diversity represented.

As regards this clone: What this receptor recognizes is not known. No base-level quality is on record; no much larger clone is a single base apart.

Using the deep immunoSEQ assay, TCR CDR3 regions were amplified from genomic DNA by multiplex PCR. For each cell subset, the extracted genomic DNA was distributed evenly across all wells of several immunoSEQ 96-well plates, and each plate served as one replicate. Each replicate PCR for sorted subsets received around 210 ng genomic DNA, equal to about 30,000 T cell genomes. The purified libraries were quantified using a Qubit 3.0 fluorometer, sized with a Bioanalyzer 2100, and then quantified again using the KAPA Library Quantification kit. Every immunoSEQ 96-well plate was sequenced on a separate single-read 150-cycle Illumina NextSeq 550 flow cell. Per the authors' processing: Because only junctional sequences without quality scores were contained in the immunoSEQ output, filtering matching that applied to full-length reads could not be performed. Sequences were annotated with PyIR, a Python wrapper for IgBLAST v1.9, using IMGT germline references to assign V/J genes and CDR3. Any read was removed if the V/J assignment was weak (E-value above 1e-6), the CDR3 was missing, or the read contained stop codons, out-of-frame junctions, or ambiguous translated residues. V3J clonotypes were defined as sequences sharing the same inferred V gene, J gene, and CDR3 amino acid sequence. Percentage overlap between repertoires was computed as shared unique clonotypes divided by the size of the smaller repertoire. RTK rarefaction, the Chao1 estimator, and Recon v2.1 estimates of unobserved clonotypes were used to assess repertoire richness. Generation probabilities for all TCRbeta clonotypes obtained by the gDNA method from four donors were computed using OLGA. TCRdb took this table from immuneACCESS and kept in-frame rearrangements with V and J called. Such tables lack part of the clones; where checked against another copy, unresolved V genes explain under half of the gap, and the rest is unexplained. V, J and clone size reflect that table, while D and trimming were determined from the DNA. This sample lists about 2 million clones; about 94% were detected once. The ten largest clones capture around 1.1% of the sample.

V gives up 3 bases and J gives up 6 bases, and the segment between their germline ends measures 12 bases. There are 14 amino acids in the CDR3, from cysteine to phenylalanine inclusive. The CDR3 DNA has 42 bases and is translated from base 1. From a lookup of the germline V gene, CDR1 and CDR2 are SGDLS and YYNGEE. CD8 naive samples were obtained by positive selection for CCR7 among CD45RO-negative cells, yielding a CD45RA+CCR7+ population from which TemRA cells were excluded. The donors were healthy, HIV-negative adults with no recently reported acute infections or vaccinations. Only Caucasian adults living in Nashville, Tennessee, USA were represented among the donors. Blood was collected by leukapheresis, and PBMCs were isolated by Ficoll-Histopaque density gradient centrifugation and then cryopreserved in liquid nitrogen vapor phase. Analytical flow cytometry was used to check the purity and quantity of each magnetically sorted T cell population. Each sorted fraction had its genomic DNA isolated and then quantified by UV absorbance on a Nanodrop 2000c.

Rearrangement joined TRBV9 to TRBJ2-2; the D segment could be TRBD1, given 5 matching bases. The source is a man between 18 and 35 years old in good health. The sequenced sample was naive CD8+ T cells sorted from blood. This sample's cell subset or site label indicates: CD45RA+CCR7+. The CDR3 protein sequence reads: CASSEHQGSGELFF. The bases read TGTGCCAGCAGCGAACACCAGGGTTCCGGGGAGCTGTTTTTT.